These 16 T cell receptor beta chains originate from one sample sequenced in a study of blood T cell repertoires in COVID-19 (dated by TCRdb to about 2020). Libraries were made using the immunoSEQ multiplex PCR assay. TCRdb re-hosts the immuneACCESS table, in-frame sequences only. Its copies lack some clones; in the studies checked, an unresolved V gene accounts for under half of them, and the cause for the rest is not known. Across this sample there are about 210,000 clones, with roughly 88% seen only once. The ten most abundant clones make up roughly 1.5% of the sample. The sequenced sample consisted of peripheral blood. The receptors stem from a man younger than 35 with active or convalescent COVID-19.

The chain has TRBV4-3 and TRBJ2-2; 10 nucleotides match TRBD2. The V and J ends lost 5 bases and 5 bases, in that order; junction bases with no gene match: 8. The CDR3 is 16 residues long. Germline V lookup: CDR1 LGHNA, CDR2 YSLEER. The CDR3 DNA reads TGCGCCAGCAGCGTAGCGGGAGGCCCAGGGACCGGGGAGCTGTTTTTT. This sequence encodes CASSVAGGPGTGELFF.

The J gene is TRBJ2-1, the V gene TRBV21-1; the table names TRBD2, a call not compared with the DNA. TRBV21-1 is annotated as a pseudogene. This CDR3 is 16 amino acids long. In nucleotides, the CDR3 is TGTGCCAGCAACCACAAGTTCGGGCGGGAGAACAATGAGCAGTTCTTC. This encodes CASNHKFGRENNEQFF.

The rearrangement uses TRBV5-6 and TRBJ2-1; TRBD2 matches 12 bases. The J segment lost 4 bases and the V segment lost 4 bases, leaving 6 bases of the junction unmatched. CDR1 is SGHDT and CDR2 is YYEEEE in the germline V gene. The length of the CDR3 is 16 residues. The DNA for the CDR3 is TGTGCCAGCAGCAGCTCACTAGCGGGAGGATACAATGAGCAGTTCTTC. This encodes CASSSSLAGGYNEQFF.

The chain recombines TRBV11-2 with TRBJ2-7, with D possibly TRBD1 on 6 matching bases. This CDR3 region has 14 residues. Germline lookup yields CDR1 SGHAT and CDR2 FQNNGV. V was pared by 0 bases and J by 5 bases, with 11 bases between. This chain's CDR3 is CASSLERGFDEQYF. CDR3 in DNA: TGTGCCAGCAGCTTAGAGAGGGGGTTCGACGAGCAGTACTTC.

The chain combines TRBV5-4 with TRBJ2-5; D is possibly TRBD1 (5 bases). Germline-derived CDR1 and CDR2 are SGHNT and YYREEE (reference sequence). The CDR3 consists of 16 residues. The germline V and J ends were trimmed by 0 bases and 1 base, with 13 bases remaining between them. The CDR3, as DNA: TGTGCCAGCAGCTTGGGTGGTGCAGGGTCCCAAGAGACCCAGTACTTC. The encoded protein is CASSLGGAGSQETQYF.

The CDR3 region has the DNA TGTGCCAGCAGTCCTTACCTCCGGGACAGACACGAGCAGTACTTC. Translation gives CASSPYLRDRHEQYF. The chain carries TRBV25-1 and TRBJ2-7; TRBD1 matches at 7 bases. Trimming removed 5 bases from V and 5 bases from J; junction bases left unmatched: 12. The CDR3 extends over 15 amino acids. The V gene's germline CDR1 is MGHDK and CDR2 SYGVNS.

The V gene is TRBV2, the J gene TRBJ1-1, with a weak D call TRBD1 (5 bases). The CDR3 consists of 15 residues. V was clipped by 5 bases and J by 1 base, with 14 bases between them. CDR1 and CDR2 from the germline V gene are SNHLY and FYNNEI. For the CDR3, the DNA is TGTGCCAGCAGTTATTGGGAACAGGAGAACACTGAAGCTTTCTTT. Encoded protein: CASSYWEQENTEAFF.

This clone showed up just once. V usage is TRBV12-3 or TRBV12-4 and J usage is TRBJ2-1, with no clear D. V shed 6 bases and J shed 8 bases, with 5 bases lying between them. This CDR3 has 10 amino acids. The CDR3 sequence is CASSSDEQFF. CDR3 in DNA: TGTGCCAGCAGCTCAGATGAGCAGTTCTTC.

The CDR3, as DNA: TGTGCCAGCAGCCGACAGGTACAAGAGACCCAGTACTTC. Protein product: CASSRQVQETQYF. This chain joins TRBV7-8 and TRBJ2-5; maybe TRBD1 (6 bases). Trimming pared 5 bases from V and 2 bases from J, leaving 9 bases between. Looked up from germline, CDR1 is SGHVS and CDR2 is FQNEAQ. CDR3 length equals 13 residues. The complete variable domain, with remaining parts taken from reference TRBV7-8 and TRBJ2-5, reads GAGVSQSPRYKVAKRGQDVALRCDPISGHVSLFWYQQALGQGPEFLTYFQNEAQLDKSGLPSDRFFAERPEGSVSTLKIQRTQQEDSAVYLCASSRQVQETQYFGPGTRLLVL.

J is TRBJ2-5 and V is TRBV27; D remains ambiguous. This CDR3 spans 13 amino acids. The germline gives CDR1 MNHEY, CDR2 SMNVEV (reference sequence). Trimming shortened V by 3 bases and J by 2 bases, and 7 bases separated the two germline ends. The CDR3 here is CASSFGRQETQYF. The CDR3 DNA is TGTGCCAGCAGTTTTGGTCGGCAAGAGACCCAGTACTTC.

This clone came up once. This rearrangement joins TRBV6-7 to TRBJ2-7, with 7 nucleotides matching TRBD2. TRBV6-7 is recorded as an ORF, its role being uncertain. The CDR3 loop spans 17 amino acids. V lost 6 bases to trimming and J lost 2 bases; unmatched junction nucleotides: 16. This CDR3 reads CASSPSRASGAPYEQYF. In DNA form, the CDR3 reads TGTGCCAGCAGCCCATCCCGGGCCAGCGGGGCCCCCTACGAGCAGTACTTC.

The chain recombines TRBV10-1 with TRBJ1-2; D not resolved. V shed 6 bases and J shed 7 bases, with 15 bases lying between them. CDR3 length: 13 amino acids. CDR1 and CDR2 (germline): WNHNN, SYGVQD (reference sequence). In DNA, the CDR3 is TGCGCCAGCAGCGAAACCGCGGGAAGTGGCTACACCTTC. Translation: CASSETAGSGYTF.

In nucleotides, the CDR3 is TGTGCCAGCACCAACAGCGGAAGCTCCTACAATGAGCAGTTCTTC. This codes for CASTNSGSSYNEQFF. This chain joins TRBV6-5 and TRBJ2-1, with D maybe TRBD2 (5 bases). Trimming shortened V by 7 bases and J by 0 bases, and 13 bases separated the two germline ends. Germline CDR1 reads MNHEY; CDR2 reads SVGAGI. The CDR3 totals 15 residues.

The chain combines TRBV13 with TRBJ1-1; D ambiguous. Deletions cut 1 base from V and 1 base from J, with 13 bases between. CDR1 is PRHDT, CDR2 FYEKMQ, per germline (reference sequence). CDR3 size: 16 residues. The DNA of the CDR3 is TGTGCCAGCAGCTTAGACAAGCAGCTAGAGAACACTGAAGCTTTCTTT. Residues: CASSLDKQLENTEAFF.

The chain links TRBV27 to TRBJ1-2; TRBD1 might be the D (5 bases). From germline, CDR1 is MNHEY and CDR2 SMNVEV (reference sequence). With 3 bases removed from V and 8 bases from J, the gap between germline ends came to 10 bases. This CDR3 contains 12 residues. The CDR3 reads CASSFQGNGYTF. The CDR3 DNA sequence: TGTGCCAGCAGTTTCCAGGGAAACGGCTACACCTTC.

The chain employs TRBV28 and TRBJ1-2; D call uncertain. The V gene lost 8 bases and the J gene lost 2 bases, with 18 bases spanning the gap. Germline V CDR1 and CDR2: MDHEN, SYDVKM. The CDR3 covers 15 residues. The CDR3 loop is CASRVPGSANYGYTF. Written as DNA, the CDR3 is TGTGCCAGCCGAGTCCCGGGGTCGGCAAACTATGGCTACACCTTC.